This is a list of T cell receptor beta chains from one sample in a study of blood T cells in healthy people across ages. TCRdb redid the calling of the 5' RACE reads with MiXCR, one entry per CDR3 protein. The sample yields fewer than 1,000,000 distinct CDR3 sequences, around 42% seen once. The sequencing input was blood. The receptors shown here come from a man aged 60-69 years in good health. CDR3s include the opening cysteine and the closing phenylalanine or tryptophan. A D gene is named only where the DNA matches it firmly. Not every row has a clone size; where given, it reads once, few, many or a size class.

TRBJ2-7,TRBV12-3/TRBV12-4,TRBD1,13,NA,CASSLTTGGKQYF,TGTGCCAGCAGTTTAACAACAGGGGGCAAGCAGTACTTC
TRBJ2-5,TRBV20-1,NA,13,many,CSARDRGKETQYF,TGCAGTGCTAGAGATCGGGGGAAAGAGACCCAGTACTTC
TRBJ1-1,TRBV12-3/TRBV12-4,TRBD1,15,NA,CASSPSDRGRTEAFF,TGTGCCAGCAGTCCTTCTGACAGGGGGCGGACTGAAGCTTTCTTT
TRBJ1-2,TRBV6-1,NA,14,NA,CASSELGGSYGYTF,TGTGCCAGCAGTGAACTCGGAGGCTCCTATGGCTACACCTTC
TRBJ2-1,TRBV2,NA,16,few,CASSEAGLRLGGEQFF,TGTGCCAGCAGTGAAGCGGGGTTGCGACTAGGCGGTGAGCAGTTCTTC
TRBJ2-5,TRBV7-2,TRBD1,15,few,CVSSLTTGVFETQYF,TGTGTCAGCAGCTTGACGACAGGGGTATTTGAGACCCAGTACTTC
TRBJ2-7,TRBV5-6,NA,14,few,CASRPRKGSYEQYF,TGTGCCAGTCGTCCACGGAAGGGAAGCTACGAGCAGTACTTC
TRBJ1-5,TRBV6-2/TRBV6-3,NA,14,many,CASSYGVSNQPQHF,TGTGCCAGCAGTTACGGGGTTAGCAATCAGCCCCAGCATTTT
TRBJ1-6,TRBV5-5,NA,14,NA,CASKNGGHNSPLHF,TGTGCCAGCAAAAACGGGGGCCATAATTCACCCCTCCACTTT
TRBJ1-6,TRBV7-6,TRBD1,16,NA,CASSLGQGASNSPLHF,TGTGCCAGCAGCTTAGGGCAGGGGGCATCTAATTCACCCCTCCACTTT
TRBJ1-4,TRBV10-3,NA,13,many,CAISERGYEKLFF,TGTGCCATCAGTGAAAGGGGATATGAAAAACTGTTTTTT
TRBJ2-5,TRBV7-2,NA,13,many,CASSLARRETQYF,TGTGCCAGCAGCTTAGCCCGGCGGGAGACCCAGTACTTC
TRBJ1-2,TRBV20-1,NA,13,NA,CSARDVGIRGYTF,TGCAGTGCTAGAGATGTGGGGATCCGCGGCTACACCTTC
TRBJ2-3,TRBV7-6,NA,17,few,CASSLMPQRASTDTQYF,TGTGCCAGCAGCCTAATGCCGCAGCGAGCGTCCACAGATACGCAGTATTTT
TRBJ2-7,TRBV7-2,NA,14,NA,CASSLEAGKYEQYF,TGTGCCAGCAGCTTAGAGGCAGGGAAATACGAGCAGTACTTC
TRBJ2-6,TRBV9,TRBD1,16,NA,CASSGDRGAGANVLTF,TGTGCCAGCAGCGGGGACAGGGGCGCTGGGGCCAACGTCCTGACTTTC
TRBJ2-4,TRBV6-2/TRBV6-3,NA,15,NA,CASSFTRGAENIQCF,TGTGCCAGCAGTTTCACCCGGGGGGCCGAAAACATTCAGTGCTTC
TRBJ2-7,TRBV6-5,NA,18,few,CASSYTPVERTVTYEQYF,TGTGCCAGCAGTTATACCCCAGTCGAGCGGACAGTTACCTACGAGCAGTACTTC
TRBJ2-5,TRBV20-1,NA,13,NA,CSTLGRAQETQYF,TGCAGTACCCTGGGCCGGGCCCAAGAGACCCAGTACTTC
TRBJ2-3,TRBV7-9,TRBD2,14,NA,CASSPRGGTDTQYF,TGTGCCAGCAGCCCCCGGGGGGGGACAGATACGCAGTATTTT
TRBJ2-7,TRBV5-6,TRBD1,14,NA,CASSDRQGFYEQYF,TGTGCCAGCAGCGACCGACAGGGGTTCTACGAGCAGTACTTC
TRBJ2-3,TRBV3-1,TRBD2,16,once,CASSHRTSGGADTQYF,TGTGCCAGCAGCCACCGGACTAGCGGGGGGGCAGATACGCAGTATTTT
TRBJ2-3,TRBV20-1,TRBD1,15,few,CSATPTGPRTDTQYF,TGCAGTGCGACTCCGACAGGGCCCCGCACAGATACGCAGTATTTT
TRBJ1-2,TRBV9,NA,13,once,CASGAGPNYGYTF,TGTGCTAGCGGAGCAGGCCCTAACTATGGCTACACCTTC
TRBJ1-2,TRBV7-2,NA,17,NA,CASSSQPTTATNYGYTF,TGTGCCAGCAGCTCCCAACCTACGACAGCTACTAACTATGGCTACACCTTC
TRBJ2-5,TRBV28,NA,13,NA,CATRRGGQETQYF,TGTGCCACCCGAAGGGGGGGCCAAGAGACCCAGTACTTC
TRBJ2-1,TRBV9,TRBD2,17,once,CASSVGGSGDINNEQFF,TGTGCCAGCAGCGTAGGGGGTAGCGGGGACATCAACAATGAGCAGTTCTTC
TRBJ2-1,TRBV20-1,NA,11,NA,CSAPRGNEQFF,TGCAGTGCTCCACGGGGGAATGAGCAGTTCTTC
TRBJ2-5,TRBV2,NA,16,NA,CASRDQGQSSYNEQYF,TGTGCCAGCAGAGACCAGGGCCAGAGCTCCTACAATGAGCAGTACTTC
TRBJ2-1,TRBV5-1,TRBD2,14,NA,CASRIAGAYNEQFF,TGCGCCAGCCGAATAGCGGGGGCCTACAATGAGCAGTTCTTC
TRBJ1-1,TRBV30,TRBD1,12,NA,CAWSGTGRDAFF,TGTGCCTGGAGTGGGACAGGGAGGGATGCTTTCTTT
TRBJ1-1,TRBV29-1,NA,15,NA,CSAEYGGTGNTEAFF,TGCAGCGCGGAGTACGGGGGGACGGGGAACACTGAAGCTTTCTTT
TRBJ2-7,TRBV7-9,NA,15,NA,CASKKGRADDYEQYF,TGTGCCAGCAAAAAAGGACGAGCGGATGACTACGAGCAGTACTTC
TRBJ1-1,TRBV12-3/TRBV12-4,NA,15,NA,CASSYAPGVGAEAFF,TGTGCCAGCAGTTACGCACCAGGGGTCGGCGCTGAAGCTTTCTTT
TRBJ2-5,TRBV28,NA,13,NA,CASSHRPEETQYF,TGTGCCAGCAGTCATAGGCCGGAAGAGACCCAGTACTTC
TRBJ1-6,TRBV6-5,NA,17,few,CASSYLSSWGNESPLHF,TGTGCCAGCAGTTACTTAAGCTCATGGGGAAATGAATCACCCCTCCACTTT
TRBJ1-1,TRBV7-2,NA,14,NA,CASRQGEVNTEAFF,TGTGCCAGTCGTCAAGGGGAGGTGAACACTGAAGCTTTCTTT
TRBJ1-5,TRBV6-4,TRBD1,18,NA,CASSDSGQGAYSNQPQHF,TGTGCCAGCAGTGACTCGGGACAGGGAGCGTACAGCAATCAGCCCCAGCATTTT
TRBJ1-2,TRBV30,NA,13,NA,CAWSNINRDGYTF,TGTGCCTGGAGTAATATTAACAGAGACGGCTACACCTTC
TRBJ2-1,TRBV4-3,NA,15,NA,CASSRIGHGGNEQFF,TGCGCCAGCAGCCGGATCGGACACGGGGGTAATGAGCAGTTCTTC
TRBJ2-5,TRBV20-1,TRBD2,16,NA,CSAREAVAGGQETQYF,TGCAGTGCTAGAGAGGCAGTAGCGGGGGGGCAAGAGACCCAGTACTTC
TRBJ2-1,TRBV25-1,NA,15,NA,CASSDPYPRLNEQFF,TGTGCCAGCAGTGACCCATACCCCCGGCTTAATGAGCAGTTCTTC
TRBJ2-3,TRBV3-1,TRBD2,20,NA,CASSQDSYGDSGGSTDTQYF,TGTGCCAGCAGCCAAGATTCCTATGGTGATAGCGGGGGTAGCACAGATACGCAGTATTTT